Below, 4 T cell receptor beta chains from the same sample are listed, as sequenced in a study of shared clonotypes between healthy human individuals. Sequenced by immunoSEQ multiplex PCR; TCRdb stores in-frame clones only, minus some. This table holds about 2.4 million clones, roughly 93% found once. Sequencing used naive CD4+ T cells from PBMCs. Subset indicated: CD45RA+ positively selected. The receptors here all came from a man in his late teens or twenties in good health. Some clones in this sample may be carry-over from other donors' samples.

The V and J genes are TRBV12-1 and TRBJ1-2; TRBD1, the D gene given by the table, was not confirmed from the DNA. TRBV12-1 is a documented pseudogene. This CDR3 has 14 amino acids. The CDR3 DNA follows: TGTGCCAGCAGGGGGTCAGGGGCCAACTATGGCTACACCTTC. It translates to CASRGSGANYGYTF.

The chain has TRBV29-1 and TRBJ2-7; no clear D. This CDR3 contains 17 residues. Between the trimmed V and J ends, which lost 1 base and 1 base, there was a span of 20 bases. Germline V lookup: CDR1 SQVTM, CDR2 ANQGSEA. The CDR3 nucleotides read TGCAGCGTTGAAGTCCTTCGGTCTGGTGGGCAGTCCTACGAGCAGTACTTC. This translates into CSVEVLRSGGQSYEQYF.

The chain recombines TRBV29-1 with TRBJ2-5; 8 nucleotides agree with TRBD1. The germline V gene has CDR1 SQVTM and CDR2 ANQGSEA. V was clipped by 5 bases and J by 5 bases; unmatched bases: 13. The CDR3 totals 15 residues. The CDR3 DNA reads TGCAGCGTTACCTTCCAGGGGGCGGTGCGGGAGACCCAGTACTTC. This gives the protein CSVTFQGAVRETQYF.

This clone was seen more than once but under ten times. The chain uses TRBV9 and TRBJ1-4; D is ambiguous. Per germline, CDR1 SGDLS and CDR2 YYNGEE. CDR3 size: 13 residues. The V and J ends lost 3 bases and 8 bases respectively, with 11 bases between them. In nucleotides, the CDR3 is TGTGCCAGCAGCGCTGGACCTAGGGAAAAACTGTTTTTT. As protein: CASSAGPREKLFF.